This is a list of T cell receptor beta chains from one sample in a study of T-cell memory formation after mild COVID-19. TCRdb itself ran the 5' RACE reads through MiXCR, one entry per CDR3 protein. The sample shows approximately 40,000 distinct CDR3 sequences, over 10% of them seen only once. The source material was PBMCs or a T cell subset sorted from them (not recorded which). The receptor source for this set is a young man who had mild COVID-19 (a few samples of this study predate the infection). Cell type and time point are not known. CDR3s include the opening cysteine and the closing phenylalanine or tryptophan. Fields, in order: D gene, CDR3 length, J gene, V gene, clone size, CDR3 protein, CDR3 DNA. The D gene is left open where the match is weak. Only part of the rows carry a size: once, few, many, or a class if the clone is expanded.

>NA|14|TRBJ2-3|TRBV7-7|many
CAVGTGLGTDTQYF
TGTGCCGTCGGAACGGGACTGGGCACAGATACGCAGTATTTT
>NA|11|TRBJ2-7|TRBV5-1|NA
CASSLVSEQYF
TGCGCCAGCAGCTTGGTTAGCGAGCAGTACTTC
>TRBD2|17|TRBJ2-1|TRBV5-1|many
CASSLEGLAGVGDEQFF
TGCGCCAGCAGCTTGGAAGGGCTAGCGGGGGTGGGTGATGAGCAGTTCTTC
>TRBD1|14|TRBJ2-7|TRBV7-7|many
CASSSSTGSGEQYF
TGTGCCAGCAGCTCTTCGACAGGGTCGGGGGAGCAGTACTTC
>TRBD2|13|TRBJ2-1|TRBV7-9|many
CASSLGGVNEQFF
TGTGCCAGCAGCTTGGGGGGGGTTAATGAGCAGTTCTTC
>NA|13|TRBJ2-1|TRBV19|many
CASIKKSGDEQFF
TGTGCCAGTATTAAGAAATCTGGGGACGAGCAGTTCTTC
>NA|14|TRBJ1-3|TRBV7-9|NA
CASSHGYSGNTIYF
TGTGCCAGCAGCCACGGGTACTCTGGAAACACCATATATTTT
>TRBD2|14|TRBJ2-1|TRBV10-3|NA
CARWSGRGPDEQFF
TGTGCCAGATGGAGCGGGAGGGGGCCCGATGAGCAGTTCTTC
>NA|14|TRBJ2-1|TRBV20-1|many
CSARASGTRNEQFF
TGCAGTGCTAGAGCGTCCGGGACCAGAAATGAGCAGTTCTTC
>NA|14|TRBJ1-2|TRBV27|many
CASSFSGNPYGYTF
TGTGCCAGCAGTTTCTCAGGGAACCCTTATGGCTACACCTTC
>NA|16|TRBJ2-1|TRBV5-4|few
CASSLAPAAPEGEQFF
TGTGCCAGCAGCTTGGCCCCAGCGGCCCCGGAGGGTGAGCAGTTCTTC
>TRBD1|14|TRBJ1-1|TRBV29-1|many
CSVVDRGQGTEAFF
TGCAGCGTTGTCGACAGGGGGCAAGGAACTGAAGCTTTCTTT